The 23 T cell receptor beta chains listed next were all sequenced from one sample in a study of molecular identifiers for immune sequencing clone quantification. TCRdb re-called the PCR reads through MiXCR, storing one row per CDR3 protein. The table has approximately 36,000 distinct CDR3 sequences, roughly 18% seen once. The sample consisted of naive CD8+ T cells from blood, with Jurkat cell RNA spiked in. Subset given: FACS-sorted CD8+CD4-CCR7+CD45RA+ naive T cells. Source of these receptors: a human donor in good health. Some libraries in this study had Jurkat cell RNA spiked in.

The genes are TRBV28 and TRBJ2-6; possibly TRBD1 for D (6 bases). The CDR3 sequence is 18 residues long. Per the germline V gene, CDR1 is MDHEN and CDR2 is SYDVKM. Trimming removed 5 bases at V and 5 bases at J, with 22 bases between. The CDR3 loop is CASSPMTGPPRRANVLTF. Here the CDR3 DNA reads TGTGCCAGCAGTCCCATGACAGGTCCCCCAAGAAGGGCCAACGTCCTGACTTTC.

In this sample, this clonotype turned up many times. CDR3 sequence reads: CASSLSRGEQYF. CDR3 nucleotide sequence: TGTGCCAGCAGCTTAAGCAGGGGCGAGCAGTACTTC. This chain connects TRBV7-8 to TRBJ2-7; D may be TRBD1 (6 bases). The CDR3 consists of 12 residues. The V gene's germline CDR1 is SGHVS and CDR2 FQNEAQ. Deletions cut 2 bases from V and 6 bases from J, with 8 bases between.

The J gene is TRBJ2-1, the V gene TRBV7-9, with 14 bases lining up with TRBD2. Germline trimming cut 5 bases from V and 4 bases from J; bases unmatched to any gene: 4. Germline CDR1 and CDR2: SEHNR and FQNEAQ (reference sequence). The CDR3 extends over 16 amino acids. In DNA form, the CDR3 reads TGTGCCAGCAGCCCCAGGACTAGCGGGGGGTACAATGAGCAGTTCTTC. The encoded protein is CASSPRTSGGYNEQFF.

This clonotype was seen many times. The chain carries TRBV5-1 and TRBJ2-4; D is possibly TRBD2 (5 bases). The germline CDR1 and CDR2 sequences are SGHRS and YFSETQ. The CDR3 totals 15 residues. Trimming removed 2 bases at V and 7 bases at J, with 16 bases between. Written as DNA, the CDR3 is TGCGCCAGCAGCTTCGGACTCAAGCTAGGGAACATTCAGTACTTC. This encodes CASSFGLKLGNIQYF.

At least ten counts were recorded for this clonotype. This rearrangement joins TRBV5-1 to TRBJ2-1; no clear D gene. Germline-derived CDR1 and CDR2 are SGHRS and YFSETQ. The CDR3 consists of 12 residues. V was clipped by 3 bases and J by 5 bases, with 6 bases between them. The CDR3 DNA reads TGCGCCAGCAGCTCCAGTAACAATGAGCAGTTCTTC. Amino acids: CASSSSNNEQFF.

This chain connects TRBV5-5 to TRBJ2-1; 11 bases fit TRBD2. The CDR3 extends over 17 amino acids. CDR1 and CDR2 from the germline V gene are SGHKS and YYEKEE (reference sequence). The trim removed 5 bases at V and 12 bases at J, leaving 19 bases unmatched. The CDR3 spells CASSSTILAGGYGAQFF. The CDR3 coding sequence is TGTGCCAGCAGTTCCACAATCCTAGCGGGAGGATACGGTGCGCAGTTCTTC.

This clonotype was detected only a few times. The genes are TRBV2 and TRBJ1-5; TRBD1 matches at 9 bases. Germline CDR1 SNHLY, CDR2 FYNNEI. The CDR3 totals 15 residues. Trimming removed 6 bases from V and 1 base from J; junction bases left unmatched: 4. The CDR3 nucleotides read TGTGCCAGCAGGGAACAGGGGGCCAGCAATCAGCCCCAGCATTTT. This translates into CASREQGASNQPQHF.

This clonotype came up a few times. The gene calls are TRBV7-9 and TRBJ2-2; D perhaps matches TRBD2 (5 bases). Germline V gene lookup returns CDR1 SEHNR and CDR2 FQNEAQ (reference sequence). Trimming cost V 1 base and J 0 bases, with 12 bases left between them. The CDR3 has 17 residues. The CDR3 spells CASSLVGLATNTGELFF. DNA for the CDR3: TGTGCCAGCAGCTTAGTTGGGTTAGCGACGAACACCGGGGAGCTGTTTTTT. Variable domain in full (rest from reference TRBV7-9 and TRBJ2-2): DTGVSQNPRHKITKRGQNVTFRCDPISEHNRLYWYRQTLGQGPEFLTYFQNEAQLEKSRLLSDRFSAERPKGSFSTLEIQRTEQGDSAMYLCASSLVGLATNTGELFFGEGSRLTVL.

This clonotype has more than one count but fewer than ten. V is TRBV12-3 or TRBV12-4 and J is TRBJ1-1, with unresolved D. V lost 4 bases to trimming and J lost 1 base, with 10 bases between them. CDR3 length: 14 residues. This CDR3 is CASSWPPPNTEAFF. For the CDR3, the DNA is TGTGCCAGCAGTTGGCCACCACCGAACACTGAAGCTTTCTTT.

This clonotype was counted many times. The rearrangement links TRBV7-8 to TRBJ2-2; D is ambiguous. CDR1 and CDR2 (germline): SGHVS, FQNEAQ. The CDR3 totals 12 residues. The V end was cut by 1 base, the J end by 7 bases, with 4 bases between. The CDR3 nucleotides read TGTGCCAGCAGCTTAGGTCTCGGGGAGCTGTTTTTT. It translates to CASSLGLGELFF.

In this sample, this clonotype turned up many times. Written as DNA, the CDR3 is TGTGCCAGCAGCTCTCTAGCGGGAGGGCCCTGGAATGAGCAGTTCTTC. Its translation is CASSSLAGGPWNEQFF. The chain employs TRBV7-9 and TRBJ2-1; 12 bases are shared with TRBD2. Germline assignment: CDR1 SEHNR and CDR2 FQNEAQ (reference sequence). The CDR3 sequence is 16 residues long. J gave up 7 bases and V 4 bases, and 8 bases lay outside the gene matches.

There are many counts of this clonotype. This chain connects TRBV7-9 to TRBJ2-1, with 8 nucleotides matching TRBD2. Losses at the gene ends were 6 bases for V and 4 bases for J; bases not matched to a gene: 8. Germline V gene lookup returns CDR1 SEHNR and CDR2 FQNEAQ (reference sequence). This CDR3 has 15 residues. The CDR3 spells CASSPPGTSYNEQFF. CDR3 sequence (DNA): TGTGCCAGCAGTCCACCCGGGACTAGTTACAATGAGCAGTTCTTC. Looking up the rest from reference TRBV7-9 and TRBJ2-1 gives the full variable domain: DTGVSQNPRHKITKRGQNVTFRCDPISEHNRLYWYRQTLGQGPEFLTYFQNEAQLEKSRLLSDRFSAERPKGSFSTLEIQRTEQGDSAMYLCASSPPGTSYNEQFFGPGTRLTVL.

Many counts were recorded for this clonotype. This rearrangement joins TRBV4-1 to TRBJ2-1; 11 bases map to TRBD2. The length of the CDR3 is 17 residues. The germline V gene has CDR1 MGHRA and CDR2 YSYEKL. Trimming cost V 0 bases and J 4 bases; bases outside gene matches: 5. The CDR3 DNA reads as TGCGCCAGCAGCCAAGATCCGGGACTAGCGGCGTACAATGAGCAGTTCTTC. It codes for CASSQDPGLAAYNEQFF.

This clonotype was seen ten or more times. The genes are TRBV29-1 and TRBJ2-5; D may be TRBD1 (7 bases). V was cut by 6 bases and J by 5 bases, with 13 bases left in between. This CDR3 is 12 amino acids long. Germline assignment: CDR1 SQVTM and CDR2 ANQGSEA. The CDR3 nucleotides are TGCAGCGTGCTGACAGGGAGGGAGACCCAGTACTTC. This codes for CSVLTGRETQYF.

The chain employs TRBV12-3 or TRBV12-4 and TRBJ2-7; D might be TRBD2 (6 bases). Trimming cost V 6 bases and J 2 bases, with 14 bases left between them. This CDR3 has 14 residues. DNA for the CDR3: TGTGCCAGCAGGTCCGCCGGGGGACCCTACGAGCAGTACTTC. Residues: CASRSAGGPYEQYF.

The table lists this clonotype with a count of one. This chain joins TRBV20-1 and TRBJ1-6; D uncertain. V lost 0 bases, J lost 8 bases, and 17 bases lay in between. The CDR3 spans 16 residues. Germline-derived CDR1 and CDR2 are DFQATT and SNEGSKA (reference sequence). The CDR3 spells CSARDLDESIDSPLHF. CDR3 in DNA: TGCAGTGCTAGAGATCTTGATGAGAGTATTGATTCACCCCTCCACTTT.

This clonotype was found once. This chain joins TRBV3-1 and TRBJ2-3; no definite D call. The CDR3 spans 15 residues. Trimming took 2 bases from V and 0 from J, leaving 9 bases between them. From germline, CDR1 is LGHDT and CDR2 YNNKEL (reference sequence). The CDR3 is CASSQSYRSTDTQYF. In DNA form, the CDR3 reads TGTGCCAGCAGCCAATCCTATCGGAGCACAGATACGCAGTATTTT.

The chain has TRBV7-2 and TRBJ2-2; D is uncertain. Looked up from germline, CDR1 is SGHTA and CDR2 is FQGNSA. The CDR3 consists of 14 residues. Trimming removed 1 base at V and 2 bases at J, with 5 bases between. CDR3 in amino acids: CASSLGVNTGELFF. The CDR3 coding sequence is TGTGCCAGCAGCTTAGGCGTAAACACCGGGGAGCTGTTTTTT.

The chain joins TRBV28 to TRBJ1-5, with D hard to call. Between the trimmed V and J ends, which lost 2 bases and 5 bases, there was a span of 16 bases. Germline V gives CDR1 MDHEN, CDR2 SYDVKM. This CDR3 comprises 16 residues. Written as DNA, the CDR3 is TGTGCCAGCAGTTTAATGGGCGGGAGCCTACATCAGCCCCAGCATTTT. Residues: CASSLMGGSLHQPQHF.

This clonotype was seen at least ten times. For the CDR3, the DNA is TGCAGTGCTAGACACCGGCGGGGGGCCTCCTACAATGAGCAGTTCTTC. It encodes CSARHRRGASYNEQFF. The genes are TRBV20-1 and TRBJ2-1; TRBD2 aligns across 8 bases. The germline V gene encodes CDR1 DFQATT and CDR2 SNEGSKA (reference sequence). The CDR3 spans 16 residues. V lost 2 bases, J lost 0 bases, and 6 bases stayed unmatched.

At least ten counts were recorded for this clonotype. The chain recombines TRBV9 with TRBJ2-1, with D hard to call. The length of the CDR3 is 13 residues. In germline, CDR1 is SGDLS, CDR2 YYNGEE. Trimming left V 4 bases short and J 2 bases short, with 7 bases between. The CDR3 DNA reads TGTGCCAGCAGCTCCCCCCCCTACAATGAGCAGTTCTTC. It specifies CASSSPPYNEQFF.

This clonotype was observed at least ten times. An end of the junction differs from the germline gene, which may be a read error. V usage is TRBV7-7 and J usage is TRBJ2-1; 10 bases agree with TRBD1. The germline V gene encodes CDR1 SSHAT and CDR2 FNYEAQ (reference sequence). This CDR3 is 15 amino acids long. The CDR3 loop is CASSHGQGGRNEQFF. The CDR3 region has the DNA TGTGCTAGCAGCCATGGACAGGGGGGACGGAATGAGCAGTTCTTC.

For this clonotype: It may be a read error: a sequence one base away is much more abundant. This rearrangement joins TRBV6-5 to TRBJ1-1; weak D call: TRBD1 (6 bases). The CDR3 is 14 residues long. Germline CDR1 MNHEY, CDR2 SVGAGI. CDR3 nucleotide sequence: TGTGCCAGCAGCCTAGGGGGGTGGAACGCTGAAGCTTTCTTT. Encoded protein: CASSLGGWNAEAFF.